These 31 T cell receptor beta chains share one sample of origin, sequenced in a study of T cell repertoires in cytomegalovirus infection. TCRdb re-called the reads with MiXCR, one entry per CDR3 protein. The sample holds 300,000 or so distinct CDR3 sequences, about 9.1% seen once. Material: PBMCs. These receptor sequences come from a human donor in good health (CMV status not recorded). Some clones in this sample may be carry-over from other donors' samples.

This clonotype was observed many times. This sequence joins TRBV7-2 and TRBJ2-6, with D possibly being TRBD1 (6 bases). Germline CDR1 and CDR2: SGHTA and FQGNSA. CDR3 length: 16 amino acids. The germline V and J ends were trimmed by 2 bases and 3 bases, with 11 bases remaining between them. The CDR3 region is CASSLQQGRGANVLTF. CDR3 DNA sequence: TGTGCCAGCAGCTTACAACAGGGCCGTGGGGCCAACGTCCTGACTTTC.

This clonotype showed up many times. The gene calls are TRBV12-3 or TRBV12-4 and TRBJ2-5, with 7 nucleotides matching TRBD1. The CDR3 extends over 13 amino acids. J gave up 9 bases and V 3 bases, and 7 bases lay outside the gene matches. CDR3 coding DNA: TGTGCCAGCAGTTTCGGACAGGCCACGGCCCAGTACTTC. Its translation: CASSFGQATAQYF.

This clonotype has only a few counts. The chain recombines TRBV2 with TRBJ2-2; D possibly corresponds to TRBD1 (6 bases). Germline CDR1 reads SNHLY; CDR2 reads FYNNEI. The germline V and J ends were trimmed by 1 base and 7 bases, with 10 bases remaining between them. The CDR3 sequence is 14 residues long. CDR3 residues: CASSEEGVGGELFF. The CDR3 region has the DNA TGTGCCAGCAGTGAAGAGGGGGTAGGCGGGGAGCTGTTTTTT. The variable domain in full, completed from reference TRBV2 and TRBJ2-2, reads EPEVTQTPSHQVTQMGQEVILRCVPISNHLYFYWYRQILGQKVEFLVSFYNNEISEKSEIFDDQFSVERPDGSNFTLKIRSTKLEDSAMYFCASSEEGVGGELFFGEGSRLTVL.

This clonotype was seen repeatedly, ten times or more. This chain uses TRBV4-1 with TRBJ2-3; 7 nucleotides match TRBD1. V shed 3 bases, J shed 0 bases, and the junction held 6 bases outside the gene matches. Germline CDR1 is MGHRA and CDR2 is YSYEKL. The CDR3 loop spans 16 amino acids. The CDR3 loop is CASSQHRDSSTDTQYF. The CDR3 coding sequence is TGCGCCAGCAGCCAGCACCGGGACAGTAGCACAGATACGCAGTATTTT.

The chain recombines TRBV7-9 with TRBJ2-7; 12 bases align to TRBD1. J gave up 1 base and V 11 bases, and 15 bases lay outside the gene matches. Germline V gives CDR1 SEHNR, CDR2 FQNEAQ (reference sequence). This CDR3 has 17 residues. The CDR3 reads CASLPGQGARGSYEQYF. CDR3 coding DNA: TGTGCCTCCCTTCCGGGACAGGGGGCCCGTGGGTCCTACGAGCAGTACTTC. The full variable domain, completed using reference TRBV7-9 and TRBJ2-7, is DTGVSQNPRHKITKRGQNVTFRCDPISEHNRLYWYRQTLGQGPEFLTYFQNEAQLEKSRLLSDRFSAERPKGSFSTLEIQRTEQGDSAMYLCASLPGQGARGSYEQYFGPGTRLTVT.

This clonotype was detected ten times or more. The chain has TRBV7-6 and TRBJ2-7; D unclear. The germline CDR1 and CDR2 sequences are SGHVS and FNYEAQ. The CDR3 contains 14 residues. V shed 5 bases and J shed 5 bases, with 16 bases lying between them. The CDR3 DNA reads TGTGCCAGCAGCCCTCAGCCAGGTTCCGACGAGCAGTACTTC. Its translation is CASSPQPGSDEQYF. Using reference TRBV7-6 and TRBJ2-7 for the parts outside the CDR3, the full variable domain is GAGVSQSPRYKVTKRGQDVALRCDPISGHVSLYWYRQALGQGPEFLTYFNYEAQQDKSGLPNDRFSAERPEGSISTLTIQRTEQRDSAMYRCASSPQPGSDEQYFGPGTRLTVT.

This clonotype appeared many times. J is TRBJ2-1 and V is TRBV4-1; tentatively, D is TRBD1 or TRBD2 (5 bases each). CDR1 is MGHRA and CDR2 is YSYEKL in the germline V gene. V was clipped by 3 bases and J by 10 bases, with 10 bases between them. The CDR3 loop spans 12 amino acids. In DNA form, the CDR3 reads TGCGCCAGCAGCCATCTATGGGACGAGCAGTTCTTC. This encodes CASSHLWDEQFF.

The table lists this clonotype with many counts. The V and J genes are TRBV7-6 and TRBJ1-1; D gene uncertain. V was shortened by 3 bases and J by 1 base, with 12 bases between the two germline ends. CDR1 and CDR2 from the germline V gene are SGHVS and FNYEAQ. This CDR3 contains 15 residues. The CDR3 loop reads CASSLELTKNTEAFF. In DNA, the CDR3 is TGTGCCAGCAGCTTGGAGTTGACAAAGAACACTGAAGCTTTCTTT.

This clonotype appeared many times. The V and J genes are TRBV28 and TRBJ1-5; 8 bases are a match to TRBD1. V lost 2 bases, J lost 9 bases, and 6 bases stayed unmatched. Germline assignment: CDR1 MDHEN and CDR2 SYDVKM. The CDR3 is 14 amino acids. CDR3 nucleotide sequence: TGTGCCAGCAGTTTAACAGGGGGGGCTCGGCCCCAGCATTTT. This encodes CASSLTGGARPQHF.

This clonotype was detected many times. One end of the junction fails to match germline, which may point to a read error. DNA for the CDR3: TGTGCTAGCAGCTTAGAAGAGGTCTCCAATGAGCAGTTCTTC. It codes for CASSLEEVSNEQFF. The rearrangement joins TRBV7-7 to TRBJ2-1; unclear D gene. There are 14 residues in the CDR3. Per germline, CDR1 SSHAT and CDR2 FNYEAQ (reference sequence).

This clonotype was observed a few times. The V gene is TRBV5-1, the J gene TRBJ2-7, with TRBD1 matching 9 bases. Losses at the gene ends were 4 bases for V and 5 bases for J; bases not matched to a gene: 7. Per germline, CDR1 SGHRS and CDR2 YFSETQ. The CDR3 contains 14 residues. The CDR3 sequence: CASSGTGSPNEQYF. For the CDR3, the DNA is TGCGCCAGCAGCGGGACAGGGAGCCCCAACGAGCAGTACTTC.

The rearrangement joins TRBV10-3 to TRBJ2-2; 8 positions match TRBD1. Trimming removed 10 bases from V and 4 bases from J; junction bases left unmatched: 8. CDR3 length: 14 amino acids. Germline V gives CDR1 ENHRY, CDR2 SYGVKD. CDR3 DNA sequence: TGTGCCACGAGGACAGGGCTGGGCACCGGGGAGCTGTTTTTT. Protein product: CATRTGLGTGELFF.

Concerning this clonotype: Possible read error: a much larger clone is one base away. The V gene is TRBV6-2 or TRBV6-3, the J gene TRBJ1-6; the match to TRBD1 covers 9 bases. J lost 5 bases, V lost 6 bases, and 5 bases had no gene match. The CDR3 sequence is 15 residues long. CDR1 and CDR2 from the germline V gene are MNHEY and SVGEGT. The CDR3 DNA is TGTGCCAGCAGGAGGGGGGACAGGGATAATTCACCCCTCCACTTT. The encoded protein is CASRRGDRDNSPLHF.

The sample holds many counts of this clonotype. The genes are TRBV18 and TRBJ2-1, with D tentatively TRBD2 (5 bases). CDR1 and CDR2 from the germline V gene are KGHSH and LQKENI. The CDR3 consists of 16 residues. V shed 3 bases and J shed 6 bases, with 18 bases lying between them. Here the CDR3 DNA reads TGTGCCAGCTCACCCCCCGAGGCGCTAGCCCGCAATGAGCAGTTCTTC. It encodes CASSPPEALARNEQFF.

In its sample, this clonotype was seen many times. The rearrangement uses TRBV27 and TRBJ1-1, with D perhaps TRBD1 (5 bases). The CDR3 is 13 residues long. Per the germline V gene, CDR1 is MNHEY and CDR2 is SMNVEV (reference sequence). Trimming took 1 base from V and 5 from J, leaving 8 bases between them. CDR3 amino acids: CASSLYGGTEAFF. CDR3 in DNA: TGTGCCAGCAGTTTATATGGGGGAACTGAAGCTTTCTTT.

The sample holds many counts of this clonotype. The V and J genes are TRBV6-2 or TRBV6-3 and TRBJ1-3; no clear D gene. V gave up 6 bases and J gave up 0 bases, with 15 bases separating them. The CDR3 runs to 16 residues. CDR1 is MNHEY and CDR2 is SVGEGT in the germline V gene. CDR3 protein: CASRGRGASSGNTIYF. The CDR3 DNA follows: TGTGCCAGCAGAGGACGGGGAGCGAGCTCTGGAAACACCATATATTTT.

There are many counts of this clonotype. The chain recombines TRBV5-6 with TRBJ1-2; D is unresolved. The CDR3 has 14 residues. Germline CDR1 and CDR2: SGHDT and YYEEEE. Trimming removed 3 bases from V and 5 bases from J, with 14 bases in between. The CDR3 region is CASSSGSSLYGYTF. CDR3 in DNA: TGTGCCAGCAGCTCCGGTAGTTCTTTGTATGGCTACACCTTC.

A few counts support this clonotype. This chain links TRBV7-8 with TRBJ2-5; 10 positions match TRBD2. The CDR3 totals 20 residues. CDR1 is SGHVS and CDR2 is FQNEAQ in the germline V gene. Trimming cost V 5 bases and J 4 bases; bases outside gene matches: 22. CDR3 sequence reads: CASSPGTGASGSRAIETQYF. In DNA, the CDR3 is TGTGCCAGCAGCCCAGGCACCGGGGCTAGCGGGAGCCGAGCTATAGAGACCCAGTACTTC.

The table lists this clonotype with many counts. The CDR3 region is CASTPRGRETQYF. In DNA, the CDR3 is TGTGCCAGCACCCCCCGGGGGCGTGAGACCCAGTACTTC. This chain joins TRBV7-9 and TRBJ2-5; perhaps D is TRBD1 or TRBD2 (6 bases each). The ends were cut back, 7 bases at V and 5 bases at J, with 14 bases in the middle. There are 13 residues in the CDR3. CDR1 is SEHNR, CDR2 FQNEAQ, per germline (reference sequence).

Comment on this clonotype: A much larger clone lies a single base off, so this may be a read error. The chain employs TRBV20-1 and TRBJ2-1; perhaps TRBD1 as D (5 bases). Germline-derived CDR1 and CDR2 are DFQATT and SNEGSKA (reference sequence). Trimming removed 0 bases at V and 4 bases at J, with 7 bases between. The CDR3 runs to 13 residues. CDR3 residues: CSAREGRYNEQFF. CDR3 nucleotides: TGCAGTGCTAGAGAGGGGCGGTACAATGAGCAGTTCTTC.

The chain links TRBV2 to TRBJ1-1, with 11 nucleotides matching TRBD1. The germline CDR1 and CDR2 sequences are SNHLY and FYNNEI. Trimming cost V 11 bases and J 5 bases; bases outside gene matches: 13. CDR3 length: 15 amino acids. The CDR3 bases are TGTGCCTCCCGACCGGACAGGGGGCGCGGAACTGAAGCTTTCTTT. Encoded protein: CASRPDRGRGTEAFF.

In its sample, this clonotype was seen many times. This chain connects TRBV7-2 to TRBJ1-5; D call uncertain. CDR1 and CDR2 from the germline V gene are SGHTA and FQGNSA. This CDR3 contains 14 residues. V shed 5 bases and J shed 1 base, with 9 bases lying between them. The DNA for the CDR3 is TGTGCCAGCAGCAGTACACCAAGCAATCAGCCCCAGCATTTT. Protein product: CASSSTPSNQPQHF. The full variable domain, completed using reference TRBV7-2 and TRBJ1-5, is GAGVSQSPSNKVTEKGKDVELRCDPISGHTALYWYRQSLGQGLEFLIYFQGNSAPDKSGLPSDRFSAERTGGSVSTLTIQRTQQEDSAVYLCASSSTPSNQPQHFGDGTRLSIL.

This clonotype was observed at least ten times. The chain links TRBV7-2 to TRBJ1-2; D possibly corresponds to TRBD1 (6 bases). Between the trimmed V and J ends, which lost 2 bases and 2 bases, there was a span of 9 bases. This CDR3 region has 14 residues. Germline assignment: CDR1 SGHTA and CDR2 FQGNSA. The CDR3 here is CASSLNGQNYGYTF. The CDR3 nucleotides read TGTGCCAGCAGCTTAAATGGACAGAACTATGGCTACACCTTC. Full variable domain (outside the CDR3, taken from reference TRBV7-2 and TRBJ1-2): GAGVSQSPSNKVTEKGKDVELRCDPISGHTALYWYRQSLGQGLEFLIYFQGNSAPDKSGLPSDRFSAERTGGSVSTLTIQRTQQEDSAVYLCASSLNGQNYGYTFGSGTRLTVV.

This clonotype showed up just a few times. CDR3 protein: CASSFGGTQETQYF. The CDR3 DNA is TGTGCCAGCAGTTTTGGGGGGACTCAAGAGACCCAGTACTTC. This sequence joins TRBV12-3 or TRBV12-4 and TRBJ2-5, with D maybe TRBD2 (6 bases). Trimming removed 3 bases from V and 2 bases from J, with 10 bases in between. The CDR3 runs 14 residues.

This sequence joins TRBV20-1 and TRBJ2-3; maybe TRBD1 (5 bases). Per the germline V gene, CDR1 is DFQATT and CDR2 is SNEGSKA (reference sequence). This CDR3 spans 14 amino acids. The ends were cut back, 0 bases at V and 3 bases at J, with 10 bases in the middle. The CDR3 DNA is TGCAGTGCTAGAGATAGGGGTTGGACAGATACGCAGTATTTT. Its translation: CSARDRGWTDTQYF.

This chain joins TRBV7-9 and TRBJ1-6; 9 nucleotides agree with TRBD1. The CDR3 is made up of 15 amino acids. CDR1 is SEHNR and CDR2 is FQNEAQ in the germline V gene (reference sequence). Losses at the gene ends were 5 bases for V and 9 bases for J; bases not matched to a gene: 8. CDR3 nucleotides: TGTGCCAGCAGCAATGACAGGGGGAGGGGTTCACCCCTCCACTTT. It yields the protein CASSNDRGRGSPLHF.

In this sample, this clonotype turned up many times. The V and J genes are TRBV7-2 and TRBJ1-4, with 10 bases lining up with TRBD1. V lost 1 base to trimming and J lost 8 bases; unmatched junction nucleotides: 4. There are 15 residues in the CDR3. Germline V gives CDR1 SGHTA, CDR2 FQGNSA. The CDR3 DNA reads as TGTGCCAGCAGCTTAGTGGAGACAGGGGGCGAAAAACTGTTTTTT. It encodes CASSLVETGGEKLFF.

This clonotype has at least ten counts. The rearrangement links TRBV7-9 to TRBJ1-1; D gene uncertain. The CDR3 length is 12 residues. V lost 5 bases, J lost 7 bases, and 11 bases lay in between. Germline CDR1 is SEHNR and CDR2 is FQNEAQ (reference sequence). CDR3 loop: CASSTYWGEAFF. The CDR3 bases are TGTGCCAGCAGCACATACTGGGGTGAAGCTTTCTTT.

This clonotype was counted at least ten times. This sequence joins TRBV18 and TRBJ1-4, with D tentatively TRBD1 (6 bases). V shed 3 bases and J shed 0 bases, with 11 bases lying between them. CDR3 length equals 16 residues. The V gene's germline CDR1 is KGHSH and CDR2 LQKENI. CDR3 coding DNA: TGTGCCAGCTCACCCTGGGACATTGCAACTAATGAAAAACTGTTTTTT. Translation: CASSPWDIATNEKLFF.

This clonotype showed up many times. The chain has TRBV6-5 and TRBJ1-1; no firm D call. Germline CDR1 MNHEY, CDR2 SVGAGI. V dropped 0 bases and J dropped 8 bases, with 10 bases sitting between them. This CDR3 is built from 13 residues. CDR3: CASSYSRGSEAFF. CDR3 nucleotides: TGTGCCAGCAGTTACTCGAGAGGATCGGAAGCTTTCTTT.

This clonotype showed up many times. This chain joins TRBV7-2 and TRBJ2-7; D not certain. With 3 bases removed from V and 3 bases from J, the gap between germline ends came to 9 bases. Germline CDR1 is SGHTA and CDR2 is FQGNSA. The CDR3 runs 13 residues. CDR3 bases: TGTGCCAGCAGCTTGAGACGGAACTACGAGCAGTACGTC. Amino acids: CASSLRRNYEQYV.